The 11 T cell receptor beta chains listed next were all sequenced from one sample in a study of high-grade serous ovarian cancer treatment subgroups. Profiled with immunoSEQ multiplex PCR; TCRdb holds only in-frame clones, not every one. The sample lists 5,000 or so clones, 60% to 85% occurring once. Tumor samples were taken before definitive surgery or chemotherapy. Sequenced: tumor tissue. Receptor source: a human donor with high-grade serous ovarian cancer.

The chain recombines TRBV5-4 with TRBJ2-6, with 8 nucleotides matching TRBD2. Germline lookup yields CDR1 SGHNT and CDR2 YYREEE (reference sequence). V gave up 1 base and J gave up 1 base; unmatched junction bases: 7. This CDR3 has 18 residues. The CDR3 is CASSLPGGVASGANVLTF. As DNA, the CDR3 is TGTGCCAGCAGCTTGCCCGGGGGGGTAGCTTCTGGGGCCAACGTCCTGACTTTC.

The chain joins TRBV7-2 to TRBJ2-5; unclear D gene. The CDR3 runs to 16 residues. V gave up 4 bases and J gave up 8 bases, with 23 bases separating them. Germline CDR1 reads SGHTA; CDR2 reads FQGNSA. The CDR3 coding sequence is TGTGCCAGCAGCTCGCCCCGCGATGCCCCGAGCGAAACCCAGTACTTC. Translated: CASSSPRDAPSETQYF.

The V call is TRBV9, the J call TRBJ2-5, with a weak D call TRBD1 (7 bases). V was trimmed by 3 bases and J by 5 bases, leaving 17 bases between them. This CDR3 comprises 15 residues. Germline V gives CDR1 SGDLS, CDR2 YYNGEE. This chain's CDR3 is CASSGTVQGRETQYF. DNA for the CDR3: TGTGCCAGCAGCGGCACAGTACAGGGGAGGGAGACCCAGTACTTC.

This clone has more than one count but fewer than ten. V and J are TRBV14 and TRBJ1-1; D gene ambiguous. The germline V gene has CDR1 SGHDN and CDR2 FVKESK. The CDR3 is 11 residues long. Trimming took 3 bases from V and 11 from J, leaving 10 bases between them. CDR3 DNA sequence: TGTGCCAGCAGCCATGCTTGGGTGGCTTTCTTT. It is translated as CASSHAWVAFF.

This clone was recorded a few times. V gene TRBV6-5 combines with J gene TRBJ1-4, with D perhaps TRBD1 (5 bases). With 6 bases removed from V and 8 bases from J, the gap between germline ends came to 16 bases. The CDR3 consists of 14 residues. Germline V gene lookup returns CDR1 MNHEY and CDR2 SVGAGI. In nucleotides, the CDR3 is TGTGCCAGCAGGAAGCAGGGCGGGGACGAAAAACTGTTTTTT. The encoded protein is CASRKQGGDEKLFF.

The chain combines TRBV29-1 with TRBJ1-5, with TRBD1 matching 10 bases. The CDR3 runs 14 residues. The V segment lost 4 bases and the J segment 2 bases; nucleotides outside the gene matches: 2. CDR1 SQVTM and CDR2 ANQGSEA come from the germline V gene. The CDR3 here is CSVGGTGGNQPQHF. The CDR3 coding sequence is TGCAGCGTTGGGGGGACAGGGGGCAATCAGCCCCAGCATTTT.

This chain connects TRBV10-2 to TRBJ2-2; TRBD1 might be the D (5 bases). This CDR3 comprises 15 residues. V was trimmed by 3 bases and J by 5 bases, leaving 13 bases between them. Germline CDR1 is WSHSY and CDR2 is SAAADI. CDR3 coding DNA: TGCGCCAGCAGTGAAGGTTCAGGGTTAACCGGGGAGCTGTTTTTT. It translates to CASSEGSGLTGELFF.

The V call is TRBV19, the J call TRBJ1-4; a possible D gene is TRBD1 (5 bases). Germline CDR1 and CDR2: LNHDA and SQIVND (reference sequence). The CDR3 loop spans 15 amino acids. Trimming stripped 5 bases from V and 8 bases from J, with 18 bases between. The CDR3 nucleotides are TGTGCCAGTAGTTTCCCGGGACTGAAGGGCGAAAAACTGTTTTTT. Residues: CASSFPGLKGEKLFF. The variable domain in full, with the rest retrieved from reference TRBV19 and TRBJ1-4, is DGGITQSPKYLFRKEGQNVTLSCEQNLNHDAMYWYRQDPGQGLRLIYYSQIVNDFQKGDIAEGYSVSREKKESFPLTVTSAQKNPTAFYLCASSFPGLKGEKLFFGSGTQLSVL.

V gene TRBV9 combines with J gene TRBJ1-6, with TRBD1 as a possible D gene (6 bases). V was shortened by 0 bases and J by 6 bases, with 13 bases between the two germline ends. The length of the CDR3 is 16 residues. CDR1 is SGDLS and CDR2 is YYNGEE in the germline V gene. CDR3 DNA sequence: TGTGCCAGCAGCGTAGGCGGGGGGGCGCGTAATTCACCCCTCCACTTT. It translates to CASSVGGGARNSPLHF.

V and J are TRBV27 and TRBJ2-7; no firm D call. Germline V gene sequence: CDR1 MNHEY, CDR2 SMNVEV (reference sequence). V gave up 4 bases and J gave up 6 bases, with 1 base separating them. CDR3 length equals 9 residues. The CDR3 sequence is CASSSEQYF. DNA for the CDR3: TGTGCCAGCAGTTCCGAGCAGTACTTC.

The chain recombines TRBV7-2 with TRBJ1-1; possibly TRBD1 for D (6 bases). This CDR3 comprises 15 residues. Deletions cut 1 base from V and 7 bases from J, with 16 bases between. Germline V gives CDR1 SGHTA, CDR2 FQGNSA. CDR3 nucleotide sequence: TGTGCCAGCAGCTTAGGGATTGGGGGCCAGATTGAAGCTTTCTTT. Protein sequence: CASSLGIGGQIEAFF.